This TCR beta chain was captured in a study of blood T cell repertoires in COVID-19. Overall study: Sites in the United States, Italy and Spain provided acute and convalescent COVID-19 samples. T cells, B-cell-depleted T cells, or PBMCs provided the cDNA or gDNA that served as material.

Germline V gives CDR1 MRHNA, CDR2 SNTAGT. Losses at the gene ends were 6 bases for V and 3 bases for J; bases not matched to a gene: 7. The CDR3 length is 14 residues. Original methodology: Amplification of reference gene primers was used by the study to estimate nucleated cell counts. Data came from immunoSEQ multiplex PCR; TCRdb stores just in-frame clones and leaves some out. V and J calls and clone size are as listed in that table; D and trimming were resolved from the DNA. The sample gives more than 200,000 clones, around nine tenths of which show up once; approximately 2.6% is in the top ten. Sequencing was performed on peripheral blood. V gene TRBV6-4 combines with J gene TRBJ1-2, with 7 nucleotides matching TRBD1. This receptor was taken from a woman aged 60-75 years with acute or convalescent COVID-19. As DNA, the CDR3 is TGTGCCAGCAGGGTACAGGGGCGAGACTATGGCTACACCTTC. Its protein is CASRVQGRDYGYTF.